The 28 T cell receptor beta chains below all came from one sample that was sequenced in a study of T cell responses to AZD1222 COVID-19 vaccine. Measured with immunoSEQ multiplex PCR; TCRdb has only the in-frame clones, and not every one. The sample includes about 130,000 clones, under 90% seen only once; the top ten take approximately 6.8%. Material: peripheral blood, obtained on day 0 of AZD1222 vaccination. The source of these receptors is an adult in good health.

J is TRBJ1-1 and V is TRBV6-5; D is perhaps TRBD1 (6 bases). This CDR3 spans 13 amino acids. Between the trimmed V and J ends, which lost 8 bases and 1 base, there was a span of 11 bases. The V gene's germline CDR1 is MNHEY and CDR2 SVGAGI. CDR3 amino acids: CASGGGPNTEAFF. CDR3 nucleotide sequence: TGTGCCAGCGGGGGGGGCCCGAACACTGAAGCTTTCTTT.

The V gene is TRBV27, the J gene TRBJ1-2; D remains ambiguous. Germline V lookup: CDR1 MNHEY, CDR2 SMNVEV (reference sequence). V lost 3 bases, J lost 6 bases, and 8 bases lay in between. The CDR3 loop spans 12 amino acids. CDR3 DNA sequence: TGTGCCAGCAGTTTGGCAGGTGATGGCTACACCTTC. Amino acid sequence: CASSLAGDGYTF.

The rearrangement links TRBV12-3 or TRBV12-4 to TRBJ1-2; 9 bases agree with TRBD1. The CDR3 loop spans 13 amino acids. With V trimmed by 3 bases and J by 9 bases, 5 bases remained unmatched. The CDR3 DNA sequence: TGTGCCAGCAGTTTTGGGACAGGGCGCAGCTACACCTTC. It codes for CASSFGTGRSYTF.

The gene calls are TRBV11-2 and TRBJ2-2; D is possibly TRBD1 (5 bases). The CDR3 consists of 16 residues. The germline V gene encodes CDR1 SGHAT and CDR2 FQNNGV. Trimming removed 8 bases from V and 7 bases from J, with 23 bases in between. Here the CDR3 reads CASHPSVGVGVGELFF. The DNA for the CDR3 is TGTGCCAGCCACCCCTCTGTTGGAGTAGGGGTCGGGGAGCTGTTTTTT.

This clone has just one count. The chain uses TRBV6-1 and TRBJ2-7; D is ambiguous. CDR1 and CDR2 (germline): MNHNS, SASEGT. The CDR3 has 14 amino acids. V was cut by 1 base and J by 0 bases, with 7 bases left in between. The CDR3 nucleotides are TGTGCCAGCAGTGAAGTACATAGCTCCTACGAGCAGTACTTC. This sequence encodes CASSEVHSSYEQYF.

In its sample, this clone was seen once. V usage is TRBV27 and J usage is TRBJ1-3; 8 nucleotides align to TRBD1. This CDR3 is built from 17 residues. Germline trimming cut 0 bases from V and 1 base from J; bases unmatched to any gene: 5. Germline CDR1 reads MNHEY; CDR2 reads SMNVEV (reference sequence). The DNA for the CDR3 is TGTGCCAGCAGTTTATCCCGGGACAGGAGGTCTGGAAACACCATATATTTT. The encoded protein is CASSLSRDRRSGNTIYF.

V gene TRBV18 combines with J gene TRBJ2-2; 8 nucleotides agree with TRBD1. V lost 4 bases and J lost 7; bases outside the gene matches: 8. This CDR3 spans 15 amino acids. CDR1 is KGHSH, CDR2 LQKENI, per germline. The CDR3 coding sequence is TGTGCCAGCTCACTAAGGGACAGGACGGACGGGGAGCTGTTTTTT. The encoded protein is CASSLRDRTDGELFF.

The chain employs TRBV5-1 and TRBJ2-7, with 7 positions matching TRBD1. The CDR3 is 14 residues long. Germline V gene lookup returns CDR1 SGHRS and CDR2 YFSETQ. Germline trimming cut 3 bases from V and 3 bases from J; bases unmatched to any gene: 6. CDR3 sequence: CASSSIGQVYEQYF. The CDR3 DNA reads TGCGCCAGCAGCTCCATCGGACAGGTCTACGAGCAGTACTTC.

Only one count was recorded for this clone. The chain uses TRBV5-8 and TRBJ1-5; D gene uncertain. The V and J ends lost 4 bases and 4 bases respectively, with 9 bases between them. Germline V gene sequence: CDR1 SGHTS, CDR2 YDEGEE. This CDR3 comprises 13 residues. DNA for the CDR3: TGTGCCAGCAGCCGCGGACTAAATCAGCCCCAGCATTTT. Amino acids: CASSRGLNQPQHF.

The CDR3 spells CAWDISGGNQPQHF. The CDR3 DNA reads as TGTGCCTGGGATATATCAGGGGGCAATCAGCCCCAGCATTTT. The chain links TRBV30 to TRBJ1-5, with D perhaps matching TRBD1 (6 bases). Germline V gene data show CDR1 as GTSNPN and CDR2 as SVGIG (reference sequence). CDR3 length: 14 residues. V was clipped by 5 bases and J by 2 bases, with 13 bases between them.

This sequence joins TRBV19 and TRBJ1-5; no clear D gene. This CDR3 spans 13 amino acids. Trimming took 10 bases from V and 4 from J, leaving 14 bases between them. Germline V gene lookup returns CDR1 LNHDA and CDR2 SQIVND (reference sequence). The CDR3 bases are TGTGCCACCGCTCGGTTTAAGAATCAGCCCCAGCATTTT. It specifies CATARFKNQPQHF.

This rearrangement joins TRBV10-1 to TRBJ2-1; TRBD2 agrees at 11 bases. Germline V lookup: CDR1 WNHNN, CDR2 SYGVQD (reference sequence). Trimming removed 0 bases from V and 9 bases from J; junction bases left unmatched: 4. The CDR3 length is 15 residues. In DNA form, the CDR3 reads TGCGCCAGCAGTGAGTCAATAGCGGGGGGGCCTGAGCAGTTCTTC. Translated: CASSESIAGGPEQFF.

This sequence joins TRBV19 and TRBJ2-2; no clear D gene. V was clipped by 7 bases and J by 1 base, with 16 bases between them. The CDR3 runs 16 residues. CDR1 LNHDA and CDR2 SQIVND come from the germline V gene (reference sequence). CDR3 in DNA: TGTGCCAGTAAGTGGCGACTTACGAGGAACACCGGGGAGCTGTTTTTT. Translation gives CASKWRLTRNTGELFF.

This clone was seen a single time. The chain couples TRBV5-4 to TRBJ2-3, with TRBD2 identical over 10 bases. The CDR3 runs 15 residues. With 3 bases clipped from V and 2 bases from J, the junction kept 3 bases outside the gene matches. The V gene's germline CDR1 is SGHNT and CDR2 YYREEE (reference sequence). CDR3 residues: CASSSTSGDTDTQYF. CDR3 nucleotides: TGTGCCAGCAGCTCCACTAGCGGGGACACAGATACGCAGTATTTT. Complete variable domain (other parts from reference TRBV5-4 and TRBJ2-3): ETGVTQSPTHLIKTRGQQVTLRCSSQSGHNTVSWYQQALGQGPQFIFQYYREEENGRGNFPPRFSGLQFPNYSSELNVNALELDDSALYLCASSSTSGDTDTQYFGPGTRLTVL.

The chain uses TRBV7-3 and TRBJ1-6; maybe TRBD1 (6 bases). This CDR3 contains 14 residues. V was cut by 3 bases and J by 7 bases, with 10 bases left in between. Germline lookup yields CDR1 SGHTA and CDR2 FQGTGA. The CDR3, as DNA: TGTGCCAGCAGCTTTTCAGGGGACAATTCACCCCTCCACTTT. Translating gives CASSFSGDNSPLHF.

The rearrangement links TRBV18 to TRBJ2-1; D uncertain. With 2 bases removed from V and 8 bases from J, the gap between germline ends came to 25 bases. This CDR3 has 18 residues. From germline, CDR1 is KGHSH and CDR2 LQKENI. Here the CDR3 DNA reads TGTGCCAGCTCACCATCCCCGGCTAAGGAGTTGTTCCCATATGAGCAGTTCTTC. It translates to CASSPSPAKELFPYEQFF.

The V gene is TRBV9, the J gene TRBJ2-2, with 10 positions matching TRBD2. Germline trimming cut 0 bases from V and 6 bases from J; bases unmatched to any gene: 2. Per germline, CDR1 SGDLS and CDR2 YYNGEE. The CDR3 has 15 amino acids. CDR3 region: CASSVGLAGAGELFF. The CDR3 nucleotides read TGTGCCAGCAGCGTAGGCCTAGCGGGGGCCGGGGAGCTGTTTTTT.

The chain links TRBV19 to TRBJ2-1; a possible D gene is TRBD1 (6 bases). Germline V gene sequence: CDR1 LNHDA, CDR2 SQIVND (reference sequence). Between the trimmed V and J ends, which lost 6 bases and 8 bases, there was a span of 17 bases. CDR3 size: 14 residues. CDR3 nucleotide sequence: TGTGCCAGTAGCAACGGCGAGTCAGGGGATGAGCAGTTCTTC. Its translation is CASSNGESGDEQFF.

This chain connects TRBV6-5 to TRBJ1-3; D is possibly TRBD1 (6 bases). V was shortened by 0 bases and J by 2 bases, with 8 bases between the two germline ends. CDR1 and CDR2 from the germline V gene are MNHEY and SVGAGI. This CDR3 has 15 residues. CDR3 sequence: CASSYSRGTGNTIYF. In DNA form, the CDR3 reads TGTGCCAGCAGTTACTCCAGGGGTACTGGAAACACCATATATTTT.

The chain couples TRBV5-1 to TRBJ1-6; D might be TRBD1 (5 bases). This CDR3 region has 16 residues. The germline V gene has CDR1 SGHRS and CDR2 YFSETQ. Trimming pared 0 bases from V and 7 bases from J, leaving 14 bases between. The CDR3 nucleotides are TGCGCCAGCAGCTTGGATTCGGGACCTGGGAATTCACCCCTCCACTTT. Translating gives CASSLDSGPGNSPLHF.

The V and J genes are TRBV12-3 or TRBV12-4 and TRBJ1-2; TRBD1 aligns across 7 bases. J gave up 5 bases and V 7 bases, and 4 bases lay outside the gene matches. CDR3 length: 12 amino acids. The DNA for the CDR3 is TGTGCCAGCACGCGACAGGGTTATGGCTACACCTTC. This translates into CASTRQGYGYTF.

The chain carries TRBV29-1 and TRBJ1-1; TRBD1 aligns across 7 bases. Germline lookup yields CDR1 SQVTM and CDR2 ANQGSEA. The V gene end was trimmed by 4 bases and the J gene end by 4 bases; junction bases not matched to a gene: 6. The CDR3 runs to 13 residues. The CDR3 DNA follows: TGCAGCGTTGGAAAACAGGGGCCCACTGAAGCTTTCTTT. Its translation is CSVGKQGPTEAFF.

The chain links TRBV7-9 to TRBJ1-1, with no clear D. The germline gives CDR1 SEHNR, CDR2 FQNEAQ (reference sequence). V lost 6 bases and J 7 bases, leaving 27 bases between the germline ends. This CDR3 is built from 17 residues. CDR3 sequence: CASSSLPGSARGGEAFF. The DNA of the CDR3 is TGTGCCAGCAGTTCCCTCCCGGGATCTGCCAGAGGAGGTGAAGCTTTCTTT.

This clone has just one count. The CDR3 sequence: CATGGGNSNQPQHF. CDR3 nucleotides: TGTGCCACCGGGGGTGGAAATAGCAATCAGCCCCAGCATTTT. The chain combines TRBV10-3 with TRBJ1-5; TRBD1 is a possible D gene (5 bases). Trimming removed 10 bases from V and 0 bases from J, with 13 bases in between. Germline CDR1 ENHRY, CDR2 SYGVKD. The CDR3 covers 14 residues.

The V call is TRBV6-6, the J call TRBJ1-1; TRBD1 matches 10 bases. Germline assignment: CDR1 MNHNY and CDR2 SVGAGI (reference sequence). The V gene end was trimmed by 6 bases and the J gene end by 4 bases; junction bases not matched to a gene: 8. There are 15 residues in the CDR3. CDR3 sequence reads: CASRAARTGGTEAFF. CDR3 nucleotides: TGTGCCAGCAGAGCTGCGAGGACAGGGGGCACTGAAGCTTTCTTT.

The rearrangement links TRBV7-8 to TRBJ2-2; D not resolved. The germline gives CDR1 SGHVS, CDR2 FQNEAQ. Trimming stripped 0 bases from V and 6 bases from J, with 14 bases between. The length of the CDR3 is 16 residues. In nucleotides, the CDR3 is TGTGCCAGCAGCTTAGCGTCCACGTTTCGGGCCGGGGAGCTGTTTTTT. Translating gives CASSLASTFRAGELFF.

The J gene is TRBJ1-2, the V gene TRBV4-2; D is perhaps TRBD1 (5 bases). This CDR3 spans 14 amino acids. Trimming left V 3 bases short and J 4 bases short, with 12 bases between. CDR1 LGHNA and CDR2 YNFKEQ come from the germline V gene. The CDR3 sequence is CASSHETASYGYTF. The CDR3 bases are TGTGCCAGCAGCCACGAGACAGCTTCCTATGGCTACACCTTC.

The CDR3 region has the DNA TGTGCCAGTAGTATGATCTCGGGAAGAGGGGGGTACACTGAAGCTTTCTTT. It translates to CASSMISGRGGYTEAFF. The chain carries TRBV19 and TRBJ1-1; a weak D match, TRBD1 (6 bases). This CDR3 is built from 17 residues. From germline, CDR1 is LNHDA and CDR2 SQIVND (reference sequence). The V and J ends lost 3 bases and 3 bases respectively, with 20 bases between them.